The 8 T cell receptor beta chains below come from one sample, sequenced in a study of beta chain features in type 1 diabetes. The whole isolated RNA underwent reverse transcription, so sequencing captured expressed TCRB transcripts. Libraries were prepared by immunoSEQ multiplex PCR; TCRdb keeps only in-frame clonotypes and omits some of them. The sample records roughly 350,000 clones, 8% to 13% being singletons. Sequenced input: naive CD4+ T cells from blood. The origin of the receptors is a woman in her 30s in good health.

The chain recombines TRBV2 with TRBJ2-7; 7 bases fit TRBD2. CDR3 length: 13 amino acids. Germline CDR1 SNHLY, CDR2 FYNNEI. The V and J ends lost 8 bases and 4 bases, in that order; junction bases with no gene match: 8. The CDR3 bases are TGTGCCAGCTCGGCGCGGGGGATATACGAGCAGTACTTC. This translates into CASSARGIYEQYF.

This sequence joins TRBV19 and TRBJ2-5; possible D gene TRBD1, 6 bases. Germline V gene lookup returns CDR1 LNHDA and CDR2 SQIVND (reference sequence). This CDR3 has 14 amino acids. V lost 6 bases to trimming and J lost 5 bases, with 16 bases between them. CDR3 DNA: TGTGCCAGTAGAGATACAGGGATATCGGAGACCCAGTACTTC. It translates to CASRDTGISETQYF.

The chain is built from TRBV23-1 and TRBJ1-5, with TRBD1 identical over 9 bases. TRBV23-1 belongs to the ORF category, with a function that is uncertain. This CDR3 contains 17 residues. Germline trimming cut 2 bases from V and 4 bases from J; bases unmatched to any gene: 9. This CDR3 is CASSQVDRGRANQPQHF. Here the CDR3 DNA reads TGCGCCAGCAGTCAAGTGGACAGGGGCCGGGCTAATCAGCCCCAGCATTTT.

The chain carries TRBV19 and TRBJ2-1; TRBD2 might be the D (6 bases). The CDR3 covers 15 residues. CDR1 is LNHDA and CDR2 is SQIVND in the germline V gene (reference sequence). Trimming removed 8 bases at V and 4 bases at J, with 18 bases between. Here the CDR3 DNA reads TGTGCCAGTTCCCCCCGAGGACTATCATACAATGAGCAGTTCTTC. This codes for CASSPRGLSYNEQFF.

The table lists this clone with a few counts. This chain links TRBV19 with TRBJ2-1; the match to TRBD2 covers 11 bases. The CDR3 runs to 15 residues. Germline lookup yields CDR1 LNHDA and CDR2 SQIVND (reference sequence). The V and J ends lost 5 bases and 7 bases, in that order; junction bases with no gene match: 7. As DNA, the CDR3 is TGTGCCAGTAGTGTGGTAGCGGGAGGGAAGAATGAGCAGTTCTTC. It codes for CASSVVAGGKNEQFF.

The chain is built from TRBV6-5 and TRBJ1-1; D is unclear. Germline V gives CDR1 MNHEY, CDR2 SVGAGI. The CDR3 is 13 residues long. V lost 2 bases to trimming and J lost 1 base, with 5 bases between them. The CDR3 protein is CASSYGENTEAFF. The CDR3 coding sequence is TGTGCCAGCAGTTACGGAGAGAACACTGAAGCTTTCTTT.

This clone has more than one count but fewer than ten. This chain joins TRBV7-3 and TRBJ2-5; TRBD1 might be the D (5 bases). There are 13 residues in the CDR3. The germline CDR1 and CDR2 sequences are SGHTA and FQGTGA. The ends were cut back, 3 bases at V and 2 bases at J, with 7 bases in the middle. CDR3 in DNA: TGTGCCAGCAGCTTTGGACAACAAGAGACCCAGTACTTC. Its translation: CASSFGQQETQYF.

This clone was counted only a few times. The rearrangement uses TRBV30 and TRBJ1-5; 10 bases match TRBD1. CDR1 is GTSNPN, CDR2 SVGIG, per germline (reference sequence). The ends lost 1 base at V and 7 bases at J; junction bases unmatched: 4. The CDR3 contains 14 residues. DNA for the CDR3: TGTGCCTGGAGTGCCGGGACAGGGGACCAGCCCCAGCATTTT. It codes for CAWSAGTGDQPQHF.